This record concerns one TCR beta chain sequence. The antigen remains undetermined. TCRdb's copy holds only in-frame clones and misses some; the assay was immunoSEQ multiplex PCR. The table has around 140,000 clones, about 93% seen once. The CDR3 sequence is 13 residues long. Germline CDR1 reads MNHEY; CDR2 reads SVGAGI. V lost 7 bases to trimming and J lost 10 bases; unmatched junction nucleotides: 10. This sample is part of a study of T cell responses to AZD1222 COVID-19 vaccine. Study-level background: Investigators merged groups given second doses at roughly 4 or roughly 12 weeks.

Study-level points and caveats: The donor group comprised mostly white British people and more females; the analysis possibly underestimated clonal diversity. Repertoires were collected only later (after the peak T cell response had occurred). In the spike-specific TCR repertoire, nearly half reportedly target unmutated variant regions.

The specimen comprised peripheral blood, sampled on day 0 of AZD1222 vaccination. The source is an adult in good health. The V gene is TRBV6-5, the J gene TRBJ2-1; 7 positions agree with TRBD1. The CDR3 nucleotides read TGTGCCAGCATGTTGGGCGCCAGGGGGGAGCAGTTCTTC. This codes for CASMLGARGEQFF.